The TCR beta chain under discussion was sequenced for a study of Ad26.COV2.S vaccination and SARS-CoV-2 variants. Whole-study results and caveats: Vaccinees showed greater spike-specific TCR breadth than placebo recipients.

The repertoire was sequenced with immunoSEQ multiplex PCR; TCRdb's copy has only in-frame clones and lacks some. The sample yields hundreds of thousands of clones, roughly 91% seen once. The treatment denotes: around 19 received Ad26.COV2.S at low or high dose, single or two shots; roughly five received placebo; per-sample allocation not given. Vaccine and placebo recipients were sampled on day 63 after the first injection. Vaccination used an Ad26 vector expressing Wuhan-strain SARS-CoV-2 spike. Note on this clone: What it binds is unknown.

The ends lost 8 bases at V and 1 base at J; junction bases unmatched: 5. The CDR3 totals 15 residues. Germline V gives CDR1 MNHEY, CDR2 SVGAGI. The chain has TRBV6-5 and TRBJ2-2; 9 bases agree with TRBD1. Sequencing was performed on peripheral blood, taken in a trial of Ad26.COV2.S vaccine versus placebo. This clonotype originated in a person aged 18-60 years who received the Ad26.COV2.S COVID-19 vaccine or a placebo. This CDR3 is CASYRGPWNTGELFF. CDR3 in DNA: TGTGCCAGCTACAGGGGGCCTTGGAACACCGGGGAGCTGTTTTTT.